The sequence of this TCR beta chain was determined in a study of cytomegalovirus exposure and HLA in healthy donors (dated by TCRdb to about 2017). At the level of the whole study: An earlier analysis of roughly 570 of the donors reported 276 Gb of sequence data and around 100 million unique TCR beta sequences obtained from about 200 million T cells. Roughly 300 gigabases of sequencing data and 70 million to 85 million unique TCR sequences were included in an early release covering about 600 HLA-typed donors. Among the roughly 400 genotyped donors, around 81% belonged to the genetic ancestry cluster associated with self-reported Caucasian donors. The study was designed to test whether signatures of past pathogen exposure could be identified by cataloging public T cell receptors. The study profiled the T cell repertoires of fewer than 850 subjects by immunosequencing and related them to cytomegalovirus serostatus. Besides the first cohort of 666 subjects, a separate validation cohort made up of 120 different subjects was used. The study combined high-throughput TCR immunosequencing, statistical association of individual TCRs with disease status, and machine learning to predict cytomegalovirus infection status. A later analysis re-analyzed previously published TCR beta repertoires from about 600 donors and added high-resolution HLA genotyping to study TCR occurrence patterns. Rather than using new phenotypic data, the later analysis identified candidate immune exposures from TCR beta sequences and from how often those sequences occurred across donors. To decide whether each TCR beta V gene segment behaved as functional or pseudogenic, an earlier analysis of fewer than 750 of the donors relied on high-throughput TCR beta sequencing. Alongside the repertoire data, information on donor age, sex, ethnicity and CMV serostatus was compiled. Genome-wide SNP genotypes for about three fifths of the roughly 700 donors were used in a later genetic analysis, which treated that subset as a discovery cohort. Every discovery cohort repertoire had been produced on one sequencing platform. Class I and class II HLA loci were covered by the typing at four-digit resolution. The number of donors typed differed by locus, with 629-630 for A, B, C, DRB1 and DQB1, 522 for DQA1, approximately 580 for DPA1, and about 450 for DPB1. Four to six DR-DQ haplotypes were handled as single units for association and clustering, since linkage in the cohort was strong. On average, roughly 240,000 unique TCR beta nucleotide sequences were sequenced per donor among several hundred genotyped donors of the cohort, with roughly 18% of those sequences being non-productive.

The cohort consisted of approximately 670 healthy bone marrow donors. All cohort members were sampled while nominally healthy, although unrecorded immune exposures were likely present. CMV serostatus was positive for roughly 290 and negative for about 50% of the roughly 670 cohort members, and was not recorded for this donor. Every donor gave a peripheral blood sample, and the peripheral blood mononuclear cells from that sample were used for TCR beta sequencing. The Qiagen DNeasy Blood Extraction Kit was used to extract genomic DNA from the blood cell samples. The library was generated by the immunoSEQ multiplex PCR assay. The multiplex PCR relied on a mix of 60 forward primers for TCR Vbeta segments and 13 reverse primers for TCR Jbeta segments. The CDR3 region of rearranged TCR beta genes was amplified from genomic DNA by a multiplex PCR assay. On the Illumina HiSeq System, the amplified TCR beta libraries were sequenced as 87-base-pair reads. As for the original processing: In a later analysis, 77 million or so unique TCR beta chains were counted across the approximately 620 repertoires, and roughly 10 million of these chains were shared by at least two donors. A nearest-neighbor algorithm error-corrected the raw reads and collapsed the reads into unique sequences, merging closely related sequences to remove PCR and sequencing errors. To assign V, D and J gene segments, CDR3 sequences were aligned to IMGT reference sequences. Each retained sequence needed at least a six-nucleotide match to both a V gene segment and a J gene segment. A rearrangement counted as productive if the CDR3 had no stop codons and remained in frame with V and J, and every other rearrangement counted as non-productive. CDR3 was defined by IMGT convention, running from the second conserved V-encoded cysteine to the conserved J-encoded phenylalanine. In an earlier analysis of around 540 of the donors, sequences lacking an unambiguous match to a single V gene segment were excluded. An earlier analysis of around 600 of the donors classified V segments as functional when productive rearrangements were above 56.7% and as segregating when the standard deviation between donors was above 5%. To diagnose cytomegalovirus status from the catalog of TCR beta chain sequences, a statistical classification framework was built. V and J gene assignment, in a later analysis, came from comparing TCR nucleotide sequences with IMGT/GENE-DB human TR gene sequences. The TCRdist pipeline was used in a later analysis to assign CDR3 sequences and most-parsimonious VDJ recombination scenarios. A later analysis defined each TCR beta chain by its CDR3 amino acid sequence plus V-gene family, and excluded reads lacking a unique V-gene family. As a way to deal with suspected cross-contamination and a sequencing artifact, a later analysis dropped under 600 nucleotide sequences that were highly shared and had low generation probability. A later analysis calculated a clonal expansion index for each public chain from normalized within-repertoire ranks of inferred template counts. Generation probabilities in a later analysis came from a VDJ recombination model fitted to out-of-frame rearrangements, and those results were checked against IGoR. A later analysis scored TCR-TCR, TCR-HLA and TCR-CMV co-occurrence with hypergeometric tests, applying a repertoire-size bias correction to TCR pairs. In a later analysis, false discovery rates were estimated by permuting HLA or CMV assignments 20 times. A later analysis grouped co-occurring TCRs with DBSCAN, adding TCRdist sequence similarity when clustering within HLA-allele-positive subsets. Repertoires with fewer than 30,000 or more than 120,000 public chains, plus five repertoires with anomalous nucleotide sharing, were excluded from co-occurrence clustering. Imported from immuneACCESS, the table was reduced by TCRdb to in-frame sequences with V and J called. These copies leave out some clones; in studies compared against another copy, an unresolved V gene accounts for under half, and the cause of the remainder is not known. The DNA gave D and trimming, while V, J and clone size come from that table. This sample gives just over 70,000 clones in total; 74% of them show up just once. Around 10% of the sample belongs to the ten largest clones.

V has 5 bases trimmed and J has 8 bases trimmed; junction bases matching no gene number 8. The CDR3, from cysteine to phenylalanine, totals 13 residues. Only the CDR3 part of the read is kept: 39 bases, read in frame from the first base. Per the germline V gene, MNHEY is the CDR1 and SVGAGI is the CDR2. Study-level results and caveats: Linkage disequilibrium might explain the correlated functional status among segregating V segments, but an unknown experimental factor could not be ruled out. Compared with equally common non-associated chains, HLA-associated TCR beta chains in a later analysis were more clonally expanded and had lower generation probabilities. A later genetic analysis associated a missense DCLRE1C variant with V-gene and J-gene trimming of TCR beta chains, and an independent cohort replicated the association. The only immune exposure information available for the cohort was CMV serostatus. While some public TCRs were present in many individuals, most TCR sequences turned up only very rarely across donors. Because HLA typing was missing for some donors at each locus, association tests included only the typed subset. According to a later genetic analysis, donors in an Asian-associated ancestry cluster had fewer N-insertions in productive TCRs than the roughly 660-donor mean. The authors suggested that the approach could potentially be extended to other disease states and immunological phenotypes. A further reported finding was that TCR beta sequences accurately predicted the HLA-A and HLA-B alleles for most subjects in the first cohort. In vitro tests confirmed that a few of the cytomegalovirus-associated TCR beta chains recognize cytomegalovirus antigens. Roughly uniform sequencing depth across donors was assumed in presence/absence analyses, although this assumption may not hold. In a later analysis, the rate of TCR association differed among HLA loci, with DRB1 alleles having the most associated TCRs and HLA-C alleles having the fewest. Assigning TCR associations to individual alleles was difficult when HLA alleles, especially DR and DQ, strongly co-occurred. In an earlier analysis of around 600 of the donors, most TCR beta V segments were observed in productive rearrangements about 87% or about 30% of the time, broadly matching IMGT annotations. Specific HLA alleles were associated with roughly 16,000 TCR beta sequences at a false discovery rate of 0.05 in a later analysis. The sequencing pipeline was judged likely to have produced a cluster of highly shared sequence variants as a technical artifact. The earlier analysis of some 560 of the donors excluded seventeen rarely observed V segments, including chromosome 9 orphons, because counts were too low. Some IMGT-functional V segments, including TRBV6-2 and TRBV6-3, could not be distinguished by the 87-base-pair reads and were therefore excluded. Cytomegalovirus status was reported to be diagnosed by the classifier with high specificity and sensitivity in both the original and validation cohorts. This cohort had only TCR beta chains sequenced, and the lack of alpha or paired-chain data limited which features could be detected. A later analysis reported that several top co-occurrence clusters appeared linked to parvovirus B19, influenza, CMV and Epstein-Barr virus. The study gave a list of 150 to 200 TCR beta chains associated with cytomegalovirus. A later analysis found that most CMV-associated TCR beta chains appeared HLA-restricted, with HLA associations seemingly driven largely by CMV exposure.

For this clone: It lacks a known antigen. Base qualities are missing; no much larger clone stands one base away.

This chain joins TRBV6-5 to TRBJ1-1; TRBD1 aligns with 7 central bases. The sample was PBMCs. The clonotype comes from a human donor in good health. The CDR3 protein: CASSGNRGREAFF. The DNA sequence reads TGTGCCAGCAGTGGCAACAGGGGTAGGGAAGCTTTCTTT.